The sequence of this T cell receptor beta chain was determined in a study of identical twins. TCRdb reprocessed the 5' RACE reads via MiXCR and lists one record per CDR3 protein. Here the sample spans roughly 770,000 distinct CDR3 sequences, roughly 18% being singletons. The CDR3 is 16 residues long. After removal of 4 bases from V and 2 bases from J, the junction contained 9 bases not matched to a gene. Germline-derived CDR1 and CDR2 are LGHDT and YNNKEL (reference sequence). In every case, the donor was a healthy Caucasian. The sample was also linked to a second study, of T cells expressing NK-cell markers. That study reports: Researchers got TCR beta repertoires out of sorted CD3+CD56+NKG2C+, CD3+CD56+NKG2C- and CD3+CD56-NKG2C+ T cells. In the group of eight sequenced donors, seven were HCMV-seropositive and one was seronegative. Several experiments added an anti-gamma-delta TCR antibody to sort only alpha-beta TCR T cells.

The rearrangement links TRBV3-1 to TRBJ2-5; 8 bases map to TRBD2. Input material: PBMCs. The TCR sequence derives from a woman aged 18-29 years in good health. CDR3 sequence reads: CASSPLAGLDQETQYF. Written as DNA, the CDR3 is TGTGCCAGCAGCCCCCTAGCGGGCCTAGATCAAGAGACCCAGTACTTC.